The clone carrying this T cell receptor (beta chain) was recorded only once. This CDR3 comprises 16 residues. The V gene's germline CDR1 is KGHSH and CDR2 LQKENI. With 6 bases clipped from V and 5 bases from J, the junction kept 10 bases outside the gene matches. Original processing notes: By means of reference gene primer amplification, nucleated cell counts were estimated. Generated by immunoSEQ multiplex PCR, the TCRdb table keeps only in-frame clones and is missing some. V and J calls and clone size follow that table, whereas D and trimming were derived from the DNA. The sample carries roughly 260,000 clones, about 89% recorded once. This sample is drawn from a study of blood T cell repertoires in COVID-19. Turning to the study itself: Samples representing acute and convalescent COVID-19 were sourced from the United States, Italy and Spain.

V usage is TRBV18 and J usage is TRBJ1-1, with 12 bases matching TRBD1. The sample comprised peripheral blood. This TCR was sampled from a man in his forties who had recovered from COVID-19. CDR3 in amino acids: CASSPGQGAIGTEAFF. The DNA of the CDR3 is TGTGCCAGCTCCCCGGGACAGGGGGCGATTGGAACTGAAGCTTTCTTT.